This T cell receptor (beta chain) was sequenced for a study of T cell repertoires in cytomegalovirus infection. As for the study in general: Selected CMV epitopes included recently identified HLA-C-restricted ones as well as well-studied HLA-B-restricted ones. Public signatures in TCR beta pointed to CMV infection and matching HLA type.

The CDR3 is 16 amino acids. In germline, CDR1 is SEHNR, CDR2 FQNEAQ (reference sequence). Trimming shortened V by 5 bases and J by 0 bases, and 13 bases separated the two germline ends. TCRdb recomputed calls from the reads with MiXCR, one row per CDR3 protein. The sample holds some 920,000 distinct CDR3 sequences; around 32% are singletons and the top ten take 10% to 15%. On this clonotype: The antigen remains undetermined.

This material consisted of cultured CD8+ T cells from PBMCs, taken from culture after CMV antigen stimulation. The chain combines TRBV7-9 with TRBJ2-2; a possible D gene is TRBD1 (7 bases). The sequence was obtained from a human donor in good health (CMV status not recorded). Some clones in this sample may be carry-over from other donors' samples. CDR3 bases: TGTGCCAGCAGCCCGCGGGACAGTTCGAACACCGGGGAGCTGTTTTTT. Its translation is CASSPRDSSNTGELFF.